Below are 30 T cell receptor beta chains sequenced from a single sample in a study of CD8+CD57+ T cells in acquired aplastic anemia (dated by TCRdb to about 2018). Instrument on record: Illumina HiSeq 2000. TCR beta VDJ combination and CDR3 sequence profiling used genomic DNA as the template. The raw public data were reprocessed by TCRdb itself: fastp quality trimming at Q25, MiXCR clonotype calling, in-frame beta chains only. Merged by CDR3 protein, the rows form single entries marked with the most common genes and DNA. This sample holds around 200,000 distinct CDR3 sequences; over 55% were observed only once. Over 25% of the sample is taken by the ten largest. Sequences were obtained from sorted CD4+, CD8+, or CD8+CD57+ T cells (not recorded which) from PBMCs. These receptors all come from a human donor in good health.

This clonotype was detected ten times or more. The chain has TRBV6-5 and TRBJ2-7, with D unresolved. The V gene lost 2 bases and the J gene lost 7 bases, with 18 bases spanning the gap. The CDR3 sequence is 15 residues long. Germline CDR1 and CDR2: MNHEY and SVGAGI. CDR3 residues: CASSYTGLASEEQYF. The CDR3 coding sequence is TGTGCCAGCAGTTACACGGGTCTCGCGTCAGAGGAGCAGTACTTC.

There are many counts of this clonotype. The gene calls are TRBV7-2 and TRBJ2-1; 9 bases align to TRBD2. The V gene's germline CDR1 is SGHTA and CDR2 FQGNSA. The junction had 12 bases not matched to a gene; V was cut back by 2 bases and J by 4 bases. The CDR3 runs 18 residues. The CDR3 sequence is CASSLPLGTSISYNEQFF. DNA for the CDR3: TGTGCCAGCAGCTTACCCTTGGGGACTAGCATTTCTTACAATGAGCAGTTCTTC.

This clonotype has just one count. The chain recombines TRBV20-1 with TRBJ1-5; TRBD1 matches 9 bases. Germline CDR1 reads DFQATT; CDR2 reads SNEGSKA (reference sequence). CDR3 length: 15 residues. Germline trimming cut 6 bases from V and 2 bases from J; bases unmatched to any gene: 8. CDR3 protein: CSAQTGGGGNQPQHF. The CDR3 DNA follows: TGCAGTGCCCAGACAGGGGGTGGTGGCAATCAGCCCCAGCATTTT.

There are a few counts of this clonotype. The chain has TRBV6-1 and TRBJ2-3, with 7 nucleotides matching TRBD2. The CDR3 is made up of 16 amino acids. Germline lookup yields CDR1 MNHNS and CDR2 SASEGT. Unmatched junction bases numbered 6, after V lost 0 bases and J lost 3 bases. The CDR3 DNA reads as TGTGCCAGCAGTGAAGCGAGGACTAGGGTGACAGATACGCAGTATTTT. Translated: CASSEARTRVTDTQYF.

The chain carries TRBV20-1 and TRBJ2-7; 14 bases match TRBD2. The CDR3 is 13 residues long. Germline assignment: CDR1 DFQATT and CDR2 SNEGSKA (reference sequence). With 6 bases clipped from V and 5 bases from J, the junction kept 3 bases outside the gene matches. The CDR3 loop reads CSAGTSGSHEQYF. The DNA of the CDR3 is TGCAGTGCCGGGACTAGCGGGAGTCACGAGCAGTACTTC.

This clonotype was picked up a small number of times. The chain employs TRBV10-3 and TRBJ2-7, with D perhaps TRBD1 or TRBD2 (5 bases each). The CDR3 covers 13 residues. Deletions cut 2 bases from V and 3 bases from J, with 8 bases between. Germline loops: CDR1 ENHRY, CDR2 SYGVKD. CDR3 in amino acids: CAISEGTNYEQYF. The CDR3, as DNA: TGTGCCATCAGTGAGGGGACCAACTACGAGCAGTACTTC.

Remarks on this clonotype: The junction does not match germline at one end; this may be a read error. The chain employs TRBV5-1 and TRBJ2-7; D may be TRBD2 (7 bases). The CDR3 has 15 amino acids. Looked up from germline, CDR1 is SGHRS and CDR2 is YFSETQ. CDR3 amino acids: CASTQGGGGPYEQYF. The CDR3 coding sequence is TGTGCCAGCACCCAAGGAGGGGGAGGGCCCTACGAGCAGTACTTC.

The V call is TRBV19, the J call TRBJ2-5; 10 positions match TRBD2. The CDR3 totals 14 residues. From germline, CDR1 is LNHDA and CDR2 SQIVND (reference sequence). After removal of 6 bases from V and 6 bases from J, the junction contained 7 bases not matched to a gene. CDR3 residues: CASSKSGGVKTQYF. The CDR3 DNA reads TGTGCCAGTAGCAAAAGCGGGGGGGTAAAGACCCAGTACTTC.

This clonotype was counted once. CDR3 protein: CASSEGPINYGYTF. DNA of the CDR3: TGTGCCAGCAGCGAGGGACCGATAAACTATGGCTACACCTTC. V and J are TRBV7-2 and TRBJ1-2; the D gene is possibly TRBD1 (5 bases). Between the trimmed V and J ends, which lost 5 bases and 2 bases, there was a span of 12 bases. The CDR3 has 14 amino acids. Germline V gives CDR1 SGHTA, CDR2 FQGNSA.

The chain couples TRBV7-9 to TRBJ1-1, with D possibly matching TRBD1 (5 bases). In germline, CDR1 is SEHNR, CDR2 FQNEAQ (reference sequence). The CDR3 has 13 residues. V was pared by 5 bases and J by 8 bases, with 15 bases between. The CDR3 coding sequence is TGTGCCAGCAGCCCATCACAGGTTTTGGAAGCTTTCTTT. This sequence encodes CASSPSQVLEAFF. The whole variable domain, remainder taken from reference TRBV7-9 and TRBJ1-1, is DTGVSQNPRHKITKRGQNVTFRCDPISEHNRLYWYRQTLGQGPEFLTYFQNEAQLEKSRLLSDRFSAERPKGSFSTLEIQRTEQGDSAMYLCASSPSQVLEAFFGQGTRLTVV.

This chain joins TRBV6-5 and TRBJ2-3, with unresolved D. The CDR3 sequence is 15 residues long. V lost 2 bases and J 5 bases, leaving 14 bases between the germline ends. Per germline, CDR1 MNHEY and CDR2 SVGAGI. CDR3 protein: CASSYGVGAEDTQYF. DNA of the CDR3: TGTGCCAGCAGTTACGGCGTGGGCGCAGAAGATACGCAGTATTTT.

CDR3 loop: CASGGGRRADTGELFF. The CDR3 DNA sequence: TGTGCCAGCGGAGGGGGGCGGAGGGCGGACACCGGGGAGCTGTTTTTT. V is TRBV12-5 and J is TRBJ2-2, with D perhaps matching TRBD1 or TRBD2 (6 bases each). The V gene's germline CDR1 is LGHNT and CDR2 FRNRAP. This CDR3 is 16 amino acids long.

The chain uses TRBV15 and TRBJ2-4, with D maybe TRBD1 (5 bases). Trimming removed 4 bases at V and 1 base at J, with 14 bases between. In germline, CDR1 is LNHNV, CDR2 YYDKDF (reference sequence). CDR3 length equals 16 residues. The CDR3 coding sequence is TGTGCCACCAGCATAACAGGCATGGGGGCCAAAAACATTCAGTACTTC. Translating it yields CATSITGMGAKNIQYF.

The CDR3 bases are TGTGCCAGCAGCTTAGGTCTGGGTAGTGGCTACGAGCAGTACTTC. It specifies CASSLGLGSGYEQYF. This chain links TRBV7-7 with TRBJ2-7; D not certain. The germline V gene has CDR1 SSHAT and CDR2 FNYEAQ (reference sequence). The CDR3 is 15 residues long. V lost 1 base, J lost 3 bases, and 13 bases lay in between.

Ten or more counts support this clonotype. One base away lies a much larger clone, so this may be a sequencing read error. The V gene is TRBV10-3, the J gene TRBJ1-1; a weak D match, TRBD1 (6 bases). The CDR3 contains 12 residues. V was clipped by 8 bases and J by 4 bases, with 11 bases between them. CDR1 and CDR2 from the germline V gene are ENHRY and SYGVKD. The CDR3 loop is CAIQGTGTEAFF. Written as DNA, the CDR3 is TGTGCCATCCAGGGGACGGGCACTGAAGCTTTCTTT.

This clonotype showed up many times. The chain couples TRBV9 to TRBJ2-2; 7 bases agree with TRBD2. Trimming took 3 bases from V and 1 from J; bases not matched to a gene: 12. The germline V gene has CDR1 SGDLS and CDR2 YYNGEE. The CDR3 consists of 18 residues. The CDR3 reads CASSDLGTLAVNTGELFF. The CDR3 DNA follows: TGTGCCAGCAGCGACCTAGGCACCCTAGCGGTGAACACCGGGGAGCTGTTTTTT.

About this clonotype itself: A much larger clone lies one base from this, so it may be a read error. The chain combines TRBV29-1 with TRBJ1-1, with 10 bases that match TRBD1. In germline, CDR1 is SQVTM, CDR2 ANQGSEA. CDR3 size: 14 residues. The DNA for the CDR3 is TGCGGCGTTCCTGCGGGACAGGGGAACACTGGAGCTTTCTTT. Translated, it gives CGVPAGQGNTGAFF.

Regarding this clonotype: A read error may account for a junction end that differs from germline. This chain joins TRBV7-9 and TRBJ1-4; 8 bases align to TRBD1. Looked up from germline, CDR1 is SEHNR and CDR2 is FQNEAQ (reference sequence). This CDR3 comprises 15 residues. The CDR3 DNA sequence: TGCGCCAGCAGTCCTCCGGGACAGGATAATGAAAAACTGTTTTTT. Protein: CASSPPGQDNEKLFF.

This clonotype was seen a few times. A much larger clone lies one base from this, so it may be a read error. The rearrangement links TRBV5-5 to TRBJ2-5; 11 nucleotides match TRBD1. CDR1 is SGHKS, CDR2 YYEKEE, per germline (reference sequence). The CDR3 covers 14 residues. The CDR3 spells CAGSTGQGVETQYF. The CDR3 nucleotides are TGTGCCGGCAGCACGGGACAGGGGGTAGAGACCCAGTACTTC.

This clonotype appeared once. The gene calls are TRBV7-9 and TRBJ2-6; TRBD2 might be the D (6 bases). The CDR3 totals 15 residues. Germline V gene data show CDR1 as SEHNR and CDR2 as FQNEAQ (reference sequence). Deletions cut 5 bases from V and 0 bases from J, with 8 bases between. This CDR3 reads CASSRGSSGANVLTF. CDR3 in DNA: TGTGCCAGCAGCCGGGGGAGCTCTGGGGCCAACGTCCTGACTTTC.

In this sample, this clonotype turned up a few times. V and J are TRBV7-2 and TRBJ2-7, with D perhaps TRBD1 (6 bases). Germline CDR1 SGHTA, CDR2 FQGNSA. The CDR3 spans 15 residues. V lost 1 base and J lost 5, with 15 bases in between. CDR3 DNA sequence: TGTGCCAGCAGCTTAGTTCCCAGGGGCTTAAACGAGCAGTACTTC. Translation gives CASSLVPRGLNEQYF.

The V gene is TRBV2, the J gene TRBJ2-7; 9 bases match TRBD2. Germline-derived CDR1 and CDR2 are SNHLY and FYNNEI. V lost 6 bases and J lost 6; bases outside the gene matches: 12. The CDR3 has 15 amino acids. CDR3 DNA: TGTGCCAGCAGCGACCGGGCGGGAGGGTCGAGCGAGCAGTACTTC. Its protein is CASSDRAGGSSEQYF.

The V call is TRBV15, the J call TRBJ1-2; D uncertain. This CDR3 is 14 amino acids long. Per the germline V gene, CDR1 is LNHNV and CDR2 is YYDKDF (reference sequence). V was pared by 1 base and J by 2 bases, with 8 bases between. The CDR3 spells CATSRVVGNYGYTF. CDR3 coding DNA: TGTGCCACCAGCAGAGTCGTAGGGAACTATGGCTACACCTTC.

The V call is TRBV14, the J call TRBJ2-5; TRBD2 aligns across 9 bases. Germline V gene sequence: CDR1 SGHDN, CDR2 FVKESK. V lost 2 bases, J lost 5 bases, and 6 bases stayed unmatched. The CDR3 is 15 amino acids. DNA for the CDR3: TGTGCCAGCAGCCAACTAGCGGGACTTGGTGAGACCCAGTACTTC. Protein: CASSQLAGLGETQYF.

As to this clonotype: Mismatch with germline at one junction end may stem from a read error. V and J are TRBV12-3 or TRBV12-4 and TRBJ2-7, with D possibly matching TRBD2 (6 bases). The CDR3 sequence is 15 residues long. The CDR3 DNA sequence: TGTACCAGCAGCTCACCAGCGGGCGCCTCCTACGAGCAGTACTTC. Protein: CTSSSPAGASYEQYF.

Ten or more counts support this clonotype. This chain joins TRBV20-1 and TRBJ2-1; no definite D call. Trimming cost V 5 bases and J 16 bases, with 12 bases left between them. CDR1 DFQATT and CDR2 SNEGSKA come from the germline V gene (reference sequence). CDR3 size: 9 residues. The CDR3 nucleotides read TGCAGTGCTGATAGGCCTGGTTTCTTC. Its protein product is CSADRPGFF.

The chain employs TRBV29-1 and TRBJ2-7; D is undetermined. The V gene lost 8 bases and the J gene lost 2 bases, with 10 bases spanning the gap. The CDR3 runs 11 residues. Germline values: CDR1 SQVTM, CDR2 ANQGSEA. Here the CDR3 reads CSQDVTYEQYF. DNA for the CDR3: TGCAGCCAAGATGTCACCTACGAGCAGTACTTC.

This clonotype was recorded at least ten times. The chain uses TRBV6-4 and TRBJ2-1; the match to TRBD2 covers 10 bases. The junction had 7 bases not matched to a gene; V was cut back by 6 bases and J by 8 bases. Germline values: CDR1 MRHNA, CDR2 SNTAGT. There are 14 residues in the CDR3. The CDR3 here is CASSETSGYHEQFF. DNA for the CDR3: TGTGCCAGCAGCGAGACTAGCGGGTACCATGAGCAGTTCTTC.

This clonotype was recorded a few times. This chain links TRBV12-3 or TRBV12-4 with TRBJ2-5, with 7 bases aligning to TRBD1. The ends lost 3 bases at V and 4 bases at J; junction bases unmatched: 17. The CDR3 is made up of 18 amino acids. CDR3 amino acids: CASSFSTDRVGVRETQYF. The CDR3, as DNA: TGTGCCAGCAGTTTTTCCACCGACAGGGTAGGGGTTCGAGAGACCCAGTACTTC.

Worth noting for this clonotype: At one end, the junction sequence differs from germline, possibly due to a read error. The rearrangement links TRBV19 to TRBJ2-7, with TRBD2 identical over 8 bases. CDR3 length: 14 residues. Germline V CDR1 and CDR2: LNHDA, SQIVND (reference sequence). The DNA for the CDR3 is TGTGCCAGTAGCATAGCGGGACTCTCCTACGAGCAGTACTTC. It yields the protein CASSIAGLSYEQYF.